This passage covers 6 T cell receptor beta chains from one sample sequenced in a study of blood T cell repertoires in COVID-19. Assay used: immunoSEQ multiplex PCR; TCRdb lists only in-frame clones, some missing. The sample lists about 110,000 clones; approximately 80% were seen once. Input material: peripheral blood. These receptors originate from a woman between 65 and 79 years old with acute or convalescent COVID-19.

This clone appeared a few times. The gene calls are TRBV9 and TRBJ1-5, with 7 bases that match TRBD1. CDR1 is SGDLS and CDR2 is YYNGEE in the germline V gene. This CDR3 is 15 amino acids long. V shed 3 bases, J shed 5 bases, and the junction held 8 bases outside the gene matches. This chain's CDR3 is CASSAQGLSHQPQHF. The CDR3 bases are TGTGCCAGCAGCGCACAGGGGCTTAGTCATCAGCCCCAGCATTTT.

CDR3 bases: TGTGCCAGCAGCTTACAGCCGGGGGTGGGCTATGGCTACACCTTC. Translated: CASSLQPGVGYGYTF. The rearrangement joins TRBV7-2 to TRBJ1-2; a weak D match, TRBD1 (5 bases). The CDR3 extends over 15 amino acids. V dropped 2 bases and J dropped 4 bases, with 14 bases sitting between them. CDR1 SGHTA and CDR2 FQGNSA come from the germline V gene.

The rearrangement joins TRBV5-1 to TRBJ1-2; 7 nucleotides line up with TRBD1. There are 15 residues in the CDR3. The junction had 3 bases not matched to a gene; V was cut back by 0 bases and J by 1 base. CDR1 and CDR2 (germline): SGHRS, YFSETQ. Written as DNA, the CDR3 is TGCGCCAGCAGCTTGGAGGACAGGAATAACTATGGCTACACCTTC. It yields the protein CASSLEDRNNYGYTF.

This clone has just a few counts. The chain uses TRBV19 and TRBJ1-2; 7 nucleotides line up with TRBD1. The CDR3 is 12 amino acids. The junction had 4 bases not matched to a gene; V was cut back by 7 bases and J by 5 bases. Per the germline V gene, CDR1 is LNHDA and CDR2 is SQIVND (reference sequence). The CDR3 sequence is CASNSRGYGYTF. The CDR3 nucleotides are TGTGCCAGTAATAGCAGGGGGTATGGCTACACCTTC.

The CDR3 region has the DNA TGCGCCACCGGACTAGCGGGAGATCGCGAGCAGTACTTC. Protein product: CATGLAGDREQYF. The chain uses TRBV5-1 and TRBJ2-7; 13 nucleotides agree with TRBD2. In germline, CDR1 is SGHRS, CDR2 YFSETQ. The CDR3 runs to 13 residues. J lost 6 bases, V lost 9 bases, and 6 bases had no gene match.

The chain couples TRBV30 to TRBJ1-6, with TRBD1 matching over 7 bases. CDR3 length: 13 residues. Per germline, CDR1 GTSNPN and CDR2 SVGIG (reference sequence). J was trimmed by 9 bases and V by 5 bases; bases with no gene match: 7. The CDR3 nucleotides read TGTGCCTGGGCGGGACAGCGGAGTTCACCCCTCCACTTT. It encodes CAWAGQRSSPLHF.